This T cell receptor delta chain was documented in a study of Vδ1+ human thymocytes. Study conclusions and caveats: Thymic TRG and TRD repertoires appeared highly polyclonal. Donors shared many TRG clonotypes but few TRD clonotypes.

Sequences come from RNA converted to cDNA by reverse transcription. The CDR3 regions were amplified by multiplex PCR from V-gene primers to a constant-region primer. TCRdb re-identified clones in the multiplex PCR reads via CATT. The table has under 80,000 delta-chain clones, around 32% seen once. Concerning this clone itself: Its antigen remains unidentified.

The V gene lost 0 bases and the J gene lost 3 bases, with 20 bases spanning the gap. CDR1 and CDR2 (germline): TSWWSYY, QGS. The CDR3 totals 18 residues. This chain uses TRDV1 with TRDJ1, with a tentative D call TRDD3 (5 bases). The specimen was Vdelta1+ gamma-delta thymocytes from the thymus. Noted subset: FACS-sorted CD3+ TCRalphabeta- TCRVdelta1+ TCRVdelta2- thymocytes. The receptor was isolated from a boy under two years old who had congenital heart surgery. The CDR3 here is CALGELVTTPPGADKLIF. The CDR3 nucleotides read TGTGCTCTTGGGGAACTAGTAACTACTCCTCCGGGGGCCGATAAACTCATCTTT.